This TCR beta chain derives from a study of T cell responses to AZD1222 COVID-19 vaccine. Study findings and constraints: Possibly, clonal diversity was underestimated; donors were largely white British and included more females. Sampled repertoires all dated from after the peak T cell response.

A remark on this clone: Its antigen remains unidentified.

Deletions cut 0 bases from V and 5 bases from J, with 12 bases between. This CDR3 comprises 15 residues. Germline loops: CDR1 SGHTA, CDR2 FQGTGA. Data came from immunoSEQ multiplex PCR; TCRdb stores just in-frame clones and leaves some out. The sample contains some 120,000 clones, around 90% of which appear only once. The source was peripheral blood, collected on day 0 of AZD1222 vaccination. The rearrangement links TRBV7-3 to TRBJ2-3, with D possibly being TRBD2 (6 bases). The sequence came from an adult in good health. Here the CDR3 reads CASSLTTAGLDTQYF. The CDR3 bases are TGTGCCAGCAGCTTAACGACCGCGGGACTAGATACGCAGTATTTT.